One sample yielded the 30 T cell receptor beta chains listed below, sequenced in a study of a mutant IDH1 vaccine in newly diagnosed glioma. As to time point: week 11, during vaccination. It was 300 ug of mutant IDH1 20-mer peptide that made up each vaccine dose, given with topical imiquimod. Their antigens are not known. Only in-frame clones appear in the TCRdb table, and some are missing; sequencing was by immunoSEQ multiplex PCR. The sample carries 25,000 to 35,000 clones, nearly 90% recorded once. The specimen comprised PBMCs, sampled from a glioma patient whose treatment included an IDH1 peptide vaccine. All receptors come from a man aged 18 to 30 with glioma.

This clone was observed a few times. The chain links TRBV5-1 to TRBJ1-2; D gene ambiguous. The CDR3 has 15 amino acids. V gave up 0 bases and J gave up 4 bases, with 13 bases separating them. Germline values: CDR1 SGHRS, CDR2 YFSETQ. CDR3 nucleotide sequence: TGCGCCAGCAGCTTGGGTCCGGTGTCCCTCTATGGCTACACCTTC. As protein: CASSLGPVSLYGYTF.

The chain has TRBV6-6 and TRBJ2-3; possible D gene TRBD2, 6 bases. V gave up 2 bases and J gave up 2 bases, with 14 bases separating them. Germline V gene lookup returns CDR1 MNHNY and CDR2 SVGAGI (reference sequence). CDR3 length equals 16 residues. In DNA, the CDR3 is TGTGCCAGCAGTTACGTTAGGGACTCCTTCACAGATACGCAGTATTTT. Protein sequence: CASSYVRDSFTDTQYF.

The chain carries TRBV4-3 and TRBJ2-7, with D possibly matching TRBD2 (5 bases). V was cut by 0 bases and J by 4 bases, with 10 bases left in between. The V gene's germline CDR1 is LGHNA and CDR2 YSLEER. This CDR3 contains 14 residues. DNA of the CDR3: TGCGCCAGCAGCCAAGACAGAGGGAAGTACGAGCAGTACTTC. Its protein product is CASSQDRGKYEQYF.

The chain recombines TRBV30 with TRBJ1-2; TRBD1 might be the D (6 bases). CDR3 length equals 14 residues. Trimming cost V 7 bases and J 2 bases, with 17 bases left between them. CDR1 is GTSNPN and CDR2 is SVGIG in the germline V gene (reference sequence). The CDR3 DNA is TGTGCCTCCCCTGGGGGGCAGGGGAACTATGGCTACACCTTC. Translating it yields CASPGGQGNYGYTF.

The chain recombines TRBV29-1 with TRBJ1-2; no reliable D call. The V and J ends lost 4 bases and 1 base respectively, with 10 bases between them. The CDR3 totals 13 residues. The germline gives CDR1 SQVTM, CDR2 ANQGSEA. The CDR3 reads CSVGAGFNYGYTF. CDR3 coding DNA: TGCAGCGTTGGAGCCGGATTTAACTATGGCTACACCTTC.

The chain recombines TRBV11-2 with TRBJ2-2; 7 bases map to TRBD1. J was trimmed by 0 bases and V by 5 bases; bases with no gene match: 6. The CDR3 is 16 residues long. CDR1 is SGHAT and CDR2 is FQNNGV in the germline V gene. For the CDR3, the DNA is TGTGCCAGCAGCCCACAGGGGCGAACGAACACCGGGGAGCTGTTTTTT. This codes for CASSPQGRTNTGELFF. The variable domain in full, completed from reference TRBV11-2 and TRBJ2-2, reads EAGVAQSPRYKIIEKRQSVAFWCNPISGHATLYWYQQILGQGPKLLIQFQNNGVVDDSQLPKDRFSAERLKGVDSTLKIQPAKLEDSAVYLCASSPQGRTNTGELFFGEGSRLTVL.

This chain joins TRBV4-1 and TRBJ2-3; 9 bases line up with TRBD2. This CDR3 region has 18 residues. CDR1 is MGHRA, CDR2 YSYEKL, per germline. The junction had 10 bases not matched to a gene; V was cut back by 0 bases and J by 3 bases. CDR3 region: CASSQDPPRLAATDTQYF. For the CDR3, the DNA is TGCGCCAGCAGCCAAGATCCCCCCCGACTAGCGGCAACAGATACGCAGTATTTT.

This rearrangement joins TRBV7-8 to TRBJ1-5; tentative D call: TRBD1 (5 bases). Germline CDR1 SGHVS, CDR2 FQNEAQ. Trimming removed 5 bases at V and 6 bases at J, with 11 bases between. The CDR3 totals 13 residues. CDR3 DNA: TGTGCCAGCAGCCCCCAGGGCGGTCAGCCCCAGCATTTT. Amino acid sequence: CASSPQGGQPQHF.

The chain uses TRBV10-3 and TRBJ2-5; D is ambiguous. Trimming shortened V by 4 bases and J by 3 bases, and 9 bases separated the two germline ends. CDR1 and CDR2 from the germline V gene are ENHRY and SYGVKD. The CDR3 is 13 amino acids. This CDR3 is CAISGTEKETQYF. As DNA, the CDR3 is TGTGCCATCAGTGGGACGGAAAAAGAGACCCAGTACTTC.

This clone occurred once. V is TRBV4-1 and J is TRBJ2-7; TRBD2 matches at 7 bases. The CDR3 has 15 amino acids. V lost 4 bases and J lost 0; bases outside the gene matches: 6. CDR1 is MGHRA and CDR2 is YSYEKL in the germline V gene. CDR3 amino acids: CASSRDYQSSYEQYF. The DNA of the CDR3 is TGCGCCAGCAGCCGGGACTACCAAAGCTCCTACGAGCAGTACTTC.

DNA for the CDR3: TGTGCCTGGATTAGCGGGGTCCGACAAGAGACCCAGTACTTC. This sequence encodes CAWISGVRQETQYF. The genes are TRBV30 and TRBJ2-5; 8 positions agree with TRBD2. The CDR3 length is 14 residues. V lost 4 bases to trimming and J lost 2 bases; unmatched junction nucleotides: 6. CDR1 and CDR2 from the germline V gene are GTSNPN and SVGIG (reference sequence).

The rearrangement uses TRBV29-1 and TRBJ2-6; D may match TRBD1 or TRBD2 (5 bases each). The ends were cut back, 5 bases at V and 4 bases at J, with 15 bases in the middle. Per the germline V gene, CDR1 is SQVTM and CDR2 is ANQGSEA. The CDR3 sequence is 15 residues long. CDR3 amino acids: CSVYGAPTGANVLTF. The CDR3 bases are TGCAGCGTTTACGGGGCACCGACCGGGGCCAACGTCCTGACTTTC.

The V call is TRBV4-2, the J call TRBJ1-2; weak D call: TRBD1 (6 bases). Germline CDR1 is LGHNA and CDR2 is YNFKEQ. CDR3 length: 16 residues. V was trimmed by 1 base and J by 8 bases, leaving 20 bases between them. CDR3 sequence reads: CASSQGGRSRGGGYTF. CDR3 nucleotides: TGTGCCAGCAGCCAAGGTGGAAGAAGTAGGGGGGGCGGCTACACCTTC.

The chain uses TRBV7-2 and TRBJ1-5, with TRBD1 as a possible D gene (6 bases). This CDR3 region has 14 residues. V shed 5 bases and J shed 7 bases, with 15 bases lying between them. Germline V gene sequence: CDR1 SGHTA, CDR2 FQGNSA. The CDR3 nucleotides are TGTGCCAGCAGCCGGGACACGCTCGACCAGCCCCAGCATTTT. Translating it yields CASSRDTLDQPQHF.

This clone appeared once. The chain links TRBV19 to TRBJ1-1; D is unresolved. Germline assignment: CDR1 LNHDA and CDR2 SQIVND (reference sequence). CDR3 length: 13 amino acids. Trimming stripped 3 bases from V and 0 bases from J, with 5 bases between. The CDR3 coding sequence is TGTGCCAGTAGTATCCAAGTGAACACTGAAGCTTTCTTT. Translating it yields CASSIQVNTEAFF.

This clone occurred once. This chain connects TRBV20-1 to TRBJ2-1; 8 bases match TRBD2. V was pared by 6 bases and J by 12 bases, with 7 bases of the junction left unmatched. Per germline, CDR1 DFQATT and CDR2 SNEGSKA (reference sequence). CDR3 length: 11 amino acids. CDR3 sequence (DNA): TGCAGTGCAAGACTAGCGACCTCGCAGTTCTTC. This sequence encodes CSARLATSQFF.

The V call is TRBV6-6, the J call TRBJ2-7, with 10 bases fitting TRBD1. Trimming took 6 bases from V and 2 from J; bases not matched to a gene: 7. Looked up from germline, CDR1 is MNHNY and CDR2 is SVGAGI (reference sequence). The CDR3 loop spans 15 amino acids. The CDR3 DNA reads TGTGCCAGCAGACAGACCGGGACAGGGGCCTACGAGCAGTACTTC. This codes for CASRQTGTGAYEQYF.

The chain carries TRBV7-2 and TRBJ1-2, with unresolved D. V was cut by 5 bases and J by 8 bases, with 30 bases left in between. CDR1 is SGHTA and CDR2 is FQGNSA in the germline V gene. This CDR3 has 18 amino acids. The CDR3, as DNA: TGTGCCAGCAGCCTGTCCTCACCGGGAGCATCTAGTTCGGGGGGCTACACCTTC. It encodes CASSLSSPGASSSGGYTF.

This clone is a singleton in its sample. The chain recombines TRBV21-1 with TRBJ1-2; TRBD1 was called by the table and not checked on the DNA. TRBV21-1 is annotated as a pseudogene. The CDR3 is 12 residues long. For the CDR3, the DNA is TGTGCCAGCAGCAGGCCTAACTATGGCTACACCTTC. Residues: CASSRPNYGYTF.

The chain employs TRBV14 and TRBJ2-7; no definite D call. Germline CDR1 reads SGHDN; CDR2 reads FVKESK. The CDR3 loop spans 14 amino acids. The V end was cut by 1 base, the J end by 2 bases, with 9 bases between. CDR3 residues: CASSQVDKTYEQYF. CDR3 sequence (DNA): TGTGCCAGCAGCCAAGTAGACAAAACCTACGAGCAGTACTTC.

With regard to this clone: The junction does not match germline at one end; this may be a read error. The chain combines TRBV7-8 with TRBJ1-1; unclear D gene. Germline V lookup: CDR1 SGHVS, CDR2 FQNEAQ. The CDR3 contains 11 residues. The CDR3 protein is CASSQNAEAFF. CDR3 coding DNA: TGTGCCAGCAGCCAGAACGCTGAAGCTTTCTTT.

The table lists this clone with a count of one. The rearrangement joins TRBV7-2 to TRBJ2-7; D might be TRBD1 (5 bases). Per germline, CDR1 SGHTA and CDR2 FQGNSA. The CDR3 consists of 12 residues. V shed 2 bases and J shed 4 bases, with 6 bases lying between them. The CDR3 protein is CASSLSGYEQYF. Written as DNA, the CDR3 is TGTGCCAGCAGCTTATCAGGGTACGAGCAGTACTTC.

V and J are TRBV7-9 and TRBJ1-1; 8 bases are shared with TRBD1. In germline, CDR1 is SEHNR, CDR2 FQNEAQ (reference sequence). V was clipped by 7 bases and J by 5 bases; unmatched bases: 12. The CDR3 length is 15 residues. The chain's CDR3 is CASTKETGGYTEAFF. The CDR3 coding sequence is TGTGCCAGCACCAAGGAAACAGGGGGTTATACTGAAGCTTTCTTT. Variable domain in full (rest from reference TRBV7-9 and TRBJ1-1): DTGVSQNPRHKITKRGQNVTFRCDPISEHNRLYWYRQTLGQGPEFLTYFQNEAQLEKSRLLSDRFSAERPKGSFSTLEIQRTEQGDSAMYLCASTKETGGYTEAFFGQGTRLTVV.

This sequence joins TRBV10-2 and TRBJ1-1; D remains unclear. Per the germline V gene, CDR1 is WSHSY and CDR2 is SAAADI. This CDR3 region has 13 residues. V lost 8 bases and J 2 bases, leaving 12 bases between the germline ends. Here the CDR3 reads CASSVGINTEAFF. CDR3 nucleotide sequence: TGCGCCAGCTCGGTGGGAATAAACACTGAAGCTTTCTTT.

The rearrangement joins TRBV5-4 to TRBJ1-6; D may be TRBD1 (6 bases). Germline V gene lookup returns CDR1 SGHNT and CDR2 YYREEE (reference sequence). The CDR3 totals 16 residues. The V and J ends lost 4 bases and 9 bases respectively, with 20 bases between them. CDR3 nucleotides: TGTGCCAGCAGCGAAGGGGGGAAGGTCGTCGGTTCACCCCTCCACTTT. Translation: CASSEGGKVVGSPLHF.

V is TRBV27 and J is TRBJ2-5, with D perhaps being TRBD1 or TRBD2 (5 bases each). Trimming left V 8 bases short and J 2 bases short, with 12 bases between. The CDR3 is made up of 13 amino acids. Per germline, CDR1 MNHEY and CDR2 SMNVEV (reference sequence). CDR3 nucleotides: TGTGCCAGCTCCGGGACGGATCAAGAGACCCAGTACTTC. Protein sequence: CASSGTDQETQYF.

The V gene is TRBV7-2, the J gene TRBJ2-2, with 8 bases matching TRBD2. V lost 8 bases and J lost 7; bases outside the gene matches: 9. Per the germline V gene, CDR1 is SGHTA and CDR2 is FQGNSA. The CDR3 spans 14 residues. CDR3 sequence reads: CASLAGLGNGELFF. The CDR3 coding sequence is TGTGCCAGCTTAGCGGGACTGGGAAACGGGGAGCTGTTTTTT.

The chain has TRBV7-2 and TRBJ2-7, with TRBD2 matching 8 bases. The CDR3 covers 17 residues. Germline V gene lookup returns CDR1 SGHTA and CDR2 FQGNSA. V lost 5 bases and J lost 2; bases outside the gene matches: 14. The CDR3 is CASSPRLAPGGTYEQYF. The CDR3 DNA follows: TGTGCCAGCAGCCCCAGACTAGCGCCGGGAGGTACCTACGAGCAGTACTTC.

The rearrangement uses TRBV19 and TRBJ1-5; D remains ambiguous. V was pared by 7 bases and J by 0 bases, with 10 bases between. Germline assignment: CDR1 LNHDA and CDR2 SQIVND (reference sequence). The CDR3 is made up of 14 amino acids. The CDR3 DNA follows: TGTGCCAGTACTACACGTTATAGCAATCAGCCCCAGCATTTT. Its translation is CASTTRYSNQPQHF.

The chain couples TRBV14 to TRBJ2-2, with TRBD2 matching 7 bases. From germline, CDR1 is SGHDN and CDR2 FVKESK. The CDR3 has 15 amino acids. The V and J ends lost 4 bases and 4 bases, in that order; junction bases with no gene match: 6. The DNA for the CDR3 is TGTGCCAGCAGCCCCGTGGGGGGGAGCACCGGGGAGCTGTTTTTT. It translates to CASSPVGGSTGELFF.